Given below is one T cell receptor (beta chain) in context. The method was immunoSEQ multiplex PCR; TCRdb's version includes in-frame clones alone and lacks a portion of them. The sample has 60,000 to 95,000 clones; about nine tenths are singletons. The data belong to a study of control samples from healthy donors and cancer patients. Germline values: CDR1 KGHDR, CDR2 SFDVKD. Between the trimmed V and J ends, which lost 5 bases and 3 bases, there was a span of 14 bases. The CDR3 extends over 15 amino acids. The V gene is TRBV24-1, the J gene TRBJ2-3; D may match TRBD1 or TRBD2 (5 bases each). Sequencing was performed on PBMCs. The TCR comes from a woman in her forties or fifties with colorectal cancer. CDR3 DNA sequence: TGTGCCACCAGTGGGTCCGAGGGGAGAACAGATACGCAGTATTTT. Protein: CATSGSEGRTDTQYF.